The next 23 T cell receptor beta chains were all read from a single sample in a study of cytomegalovirus exposure and HLA in healthy donors. The PCR had 60 Vbeta and 13 Jbeta primers. The method was immunoSEQ multiplex PCR; TCRdb's version includes in-frame clones alone and lacks a portion of them. The data show approximately 120,000 clones, roughly 70% seen once. Sample: PBMCs. These receptors originate from a man aged 35-49 years in good health and CMV-seropositive.

In this sample, this clone turned up once. J is TRBJ1-4 and V is TRBV10-3; D remains ambiguous. CDR3 length: 14 residues. CDR1 and CDR2 (germline): ENHRY, SYGVKD. The V gene lost 2 bases and the J gene lost 0 bases, with 4 bases spanning the gap. Written as DNA, the CDR3 is TGTGCCATCAGTGAGGCAGCAACTAATGAAAAACTGTTTTTT. Encoded protein: CAISEAATNEKLFF.

This chain uses TRBV27 with TRBJ2-2, with 7 bases lining up with TRBD2. From germline, CDR1 is MNHEY and CDR2 SMNVEV (reference sequence). The CDR3 contains 15 residues. Trimming removed 1 base from V and 7 bases from J; junction bases left unmatched: 6. CDR3 loop: CASSLWGGNGGELFF. DNA of the CDR3: TGTGCCAGCAGTTTATGGGGAGGGAATGGCGGGGAGCTGTTTTTT.

The rearrangement uses TRBV7-2 and TRBJ1-6; D is possibly TRBD1 (5 bases). The CDR3 contains 14 residues. Deletions cut 5 bases from V and 5 bases from J, with 10 bases between. The germline gives CDR1 SGHTA, CDR2 FQGNSA. CDR3 bases: TGTGCCAGCAGCCCACGCAGGGATAATTCACCCCTCCACTTT. As protein: CASSPRRDNSPLHF.

The chain links TRBV28 to TRBJ2-1; the match to TRBD2 covers 7 bases. Trimming took 5 bases from V and 5 from J; bases not matched to a gene: 6. Germline lookup yields CDR1 MDHEN and CDR2 SYDVKM. The CDR3 extends over 14 amino acids. For the CDR3, the DNA is TGTGCCAGCAGTGAAGCGGGAAGGAACAATGAGCAGTTCTTC. It encodes CASSEAGRNNEQFF.

This clone was seen more than once but under ten times. Other DNA sequences in the same sample also yield this CDR3. The rearrangement joins TRBV5-1 to TRBJ2-7; 8 bases match TRBD1. CDR3 length: 14 amino acids. From germline, CDR1 is SGHRS and CDR2 YFSETQ. V was pared by 4 bases and J by 1 base, with 4 bases of the junction left unmatched. In DNA form, the CDR3 reads TGCGCCAGCAGCCATGGACAGGGTTCCTACGAGCAGTACTTC. Its protein is CASSHGQGSYEQYF.

Concerning this clone itself: Distinct nucleotide sequences in the sample also encode this CDR3. V gene TRBV6-1 combines with J gene TRBJ2-3, with 9 bases fitting TRBD1. The CDR3 totals 15 residues. The J segment lost 5 bases and the V segment lost 0 bases, leaving 3 bases of the junction unmatched. Germline V CDR1 and CDR2: MNHNS, SASEGT. The CDR3 DNA follows: TGTGCCAGCAGTGAAGCAACAGGGGGCAGAGATACGCAGTATTTT. Its translation is CASSEATGGRDTQYF.

The chain recombines TRBV7-2 with TRBJ2-2, with 8 nucleotides matching TRBD2. J lost 5 bases, V lost 7 bases, and 9 bases had no gene match. CDR3 length: 15 amino acids. CDR1 and CDR2 (germline): SGHTA, FQGNSA. CDR3 sequence reads: CASTSRGGGTGELFF. The CDR3 region has the DNA TGTGCCAGCACCTCACGGGGGGGAGGTACCGGGGAGCTGTTTTTT.

A few counts support this clone. The chain is built from TRBV6-4 and TRBJ1-5; D not resolved. This CDR3 has 14 residues. The V end was cut by 5 bases, the J end by 2 bases, with 10 bases between. Germline V CDR1 and CDR2: MRHNA, SNTAGT. The CDR3: CASSISPGNQPQHF. The CDR3 DNA follows: TGTGCCAGCAGTATTTCGCCGGGCAATCAGCCCCAGCATTTT.

J is TRBJ2-7 and V is TRBV4-3; perhaps TRBD2 as D (5 bases). CDR3 length: 17 amino acids. Germline values: CDR1 LGHNA, CDR2 YSLEER. V was cut by 2 bases and J by 3 bases, with 20 bases left in between. In DNA form, the CDR3 reads TGCGCCAGCAGCCAAAGTCACCGGGGTTTATTCCACTACGAGCAGTACTTC. Its protein is CASSQSHRGLFHYEQYF.

This chain connects TRBV4-2 to TRBJ2-7; tentatively, D is TRBD2 (6 bases). Per the germline V gene, CDR1 is LGHNA and CDR2 is YNFKEQ. The CDR3 extends over 14 amino acids. With 4 bases removed from V and 2 bases from J, the gap between germline ends came to 12 bases. The CDR3 DNA reads TGTGCCAGCAGCCCCCGGGAGCCCACCTACGAGCAGTACTTC. Translation gives CASSPREPTYEQYF.

This clone has just a few counts. The chain employs TRBV29-1 and TRBJ2-1; unclear D gene. The V gene's germline CDR1 is SQVTM and CDR2 ANQGSEA. CDR3 length equals 13 residues. Deletions cut 3 bases from V and 0 bases from J, with 6 bases between. The DNA for the CDR3 is TGCAGCGTTGACGGCGGCTCCTACAATGAGCAGTTCTTC. Its protein product is CSVDGGSYNEQFF.

V usage is TRBV28 and J usage is TRBJ2-7; tentative D call: TRBD2 (6 bases). Germline CDR1 and CDR2: MDHEN and SYDVKM. The CDR3 sequence is 13 residues long. V was pared by 6 bases and J by 3 bases, with 12 bases between. Here the CDR3 reads CASSGGPFYEQYF. The CDR3 DNA reads TGTGCCAGCAGCGGAGGGCCCTTCTACGAGCAGTACTTC. The entire variable domain, with the rest obtained from reference TRBV28 and TRBJ2-7, is as follows: DVKVTQSSRYLVKRTGEKVFLECVQDMDHENMFWYRQDPGLGLRLIYFSYDVKMKEKGDIPEGYSVSREKKERFSLILESASTNQTSMYLCASSGGPFYEQYFGPGTRLTVT.

The chain uses TRBV11-2 and TRBJ2-5, with 7 bases matching TRBD2. Germline CDR1 reads SGHAT; CDR2 reads FQNNGV. There are 13 residues in the CDR3. V was clipped by 1 base and J by 5 bases; unmatched bases: 1. In DNA, the CDR3 is TGTGCCAGCAGCTTAGGGGAGGGGGAGACCCAGTACTTC. Encoded protein: CASSLGEGETQYF.

The chain has TRBV30 and TRBJ2-5, with no clear D. The ends were cut back, 1 base at V and 4 bases at J, with 13 bases in the middle. Looked up from germline, CDR1 is GTSNPN and CDR2 is SVGIG (reference sequence). This CDR3 is 14 amino acids long. DNA for the CDR3: TGTGCCTGGAGTGGAGGCCCTACTTTAGAGACCCAGTACTTC. Residues: CAWSGGPTLETQYF.

The chain combines TRBV28 with TRBJ2-5, with D perhaps TRBD2 (7 bases). CDR3 size: 15 residues. Trimming took off 8 bases at V and 3 bases at J, with 19 bases between the two ends. The V gene's germline CDR1 is MDHEN and CDR2 SYDVKM. The CDR3 is CASEIGGRGKETQYF. CDR3 nucleotides: TGTGCCAGCGAAATAGGAGGGAGGGGGAAAGAGACCCAGTACTTC.

The rearrangement uses TRBV27 and TRBJ2-5; 10 bases are a match to TRBD1. The tail of the sequence fits TRBJ2-7 better, so the J call may be wrong. Germline V CDR1 and CDR2: MNHEY, SMNVEV (reference sequence). The CDR3 has 14 residues. Here the CDR3 reads CASSTGTGDYEQYF. The CDR3 bases are TGTGCCAGCAGTACCGGGACAGGGGACTACGAGCAGTACTTC.

The chain is built from TRBV27 and TRBJ2-3; D not certain. Trimming removed 0 bases from V and 0 bases from J, with 7 bases in between. The V gene's germline CDR1 is MNHEY and CDR2 SMNVEV (reference sequence). This CDR3 comprises 15 residues. The CDR3 region has the DNA TGTGCCAGCAGTTTATCGAGGAGTAGCACAGATACGCAGTATTTT. Amino acid sequence: CASSLSRSSTDTQYF.

This clone has a handful of counts. The chain recombines TRBV27 with TRBJ1-1, with D maybe TRBD1 (5 bases). Germline CDR1 MNHEY, CDR2 SMNVEV (reference sequence). The CDR3 has 17 residues. Trimming shortened V by 3 bases and J by 0 bases, and 17 bases separated the two germline ends. CDR3 nucleotides: TGTGCCAGCAGTTTGGTAGGGGCCCCGGCGGTGAACACTGAAGCTTTCTTT. Amino acid sequence: CASSLVGAPAVNTEAFF.

The gene calls are TRBV9 and TRBJ2-3; 9 nucleotides align to TRBD2. CDR1 and CDR2 (germline): SGDLS, YYNGEE. This CDR3 is built from 19 residues. V lost 0 bases, J lost 3 bases, and 14 bases stayed unmatched. The CDR3 DNA follows: TGTGCCAGCAGCGTAGAGGGTGGTAATAGCGGGAGAAGGACAGATACGCAGTATTTT. Amino acid sequence: CASSVEGGNSGRRTDTQYF. Supplemented by reference TRBV9 and TRBJ2-3, the full variable domain reads DSGVTQTPKHLITATGQRVTLRCSPRSGDLSVYWYQQSLDQGLQFLIQYYNGEERAKGNILERFSAQQFPDLHSELNLSSLELGDSALYFCASSVEGGNSGRRTDTQYFGPGTRLTVL.

The rearrangement joins TRBV27 to TRBJ2-2; D is undetermined. Germline V gives CDR1 MNHEY, CDR2 SMNVEV (reference sequence). The V and J ends lost 8 bases and 1 base respectively, with 11 bases between them. The CDR3 contains 14 residues. The CDR3 DNA reads TGTGCCAGCCGAGCCATTCAGAACACCGGGGAGCTGTTTTTT. Protein: CASRAIQNTGELFF.

The genes are TRBV5-4 and TRBJ2-3, with a tentative D call TRBD2 (7 bases). Deletions cut 4 bases from V and 1 base from J, with 16 bases between. The germline V gene has CDR1 SGHNT and CDR2 YYREEE (reference sequence). The CDR3 totals 16 residues. This CDR3 is CASSPGVAGGTDTQYF. CDR3 DNA: TGTGCCAGCAGCCCAGGGGTAGCGGGCGGCACAGATACGCAGTATTTT.

This clone is a singleton in its sample. This chain links TRBV10-1 with TRBJ2-3; D is perhaps TRBD1 (6 bases). This CDR3 spans 15 amino acids. Trimming stripped 1 base from V and 3 bases from J, with 11 bases between. In germline, CDR1 is WNHNN, CDR2 SYGVQD (reference sequence). The CDR3 sequence: CASSEWTTGTDTQYF. In DNA form, the CDR3 reads TGCGCCAGCAGTGAGTGGACAACAGGGACAGATACGCAGTATTTT.

The rearrangement uses TRBV19 and TRBJ2-4, with 11 bases identical to TRBD1. The germline CDR1 and CDR2 sequences are LNHDA and SQIVND (reference sequence). V shed 5 bases, J shed 2 bases, and the junction held 8 bases outside the gene matches. This CDR3 comprises 17 residues. The CDR3 DNA follows: TGTGCCAGTAGTCCCAGGACAGGGGGCGGATCCAAAAACATTCAGTACTTC. It is translated as CASSPRTGGGSKNIQYF.